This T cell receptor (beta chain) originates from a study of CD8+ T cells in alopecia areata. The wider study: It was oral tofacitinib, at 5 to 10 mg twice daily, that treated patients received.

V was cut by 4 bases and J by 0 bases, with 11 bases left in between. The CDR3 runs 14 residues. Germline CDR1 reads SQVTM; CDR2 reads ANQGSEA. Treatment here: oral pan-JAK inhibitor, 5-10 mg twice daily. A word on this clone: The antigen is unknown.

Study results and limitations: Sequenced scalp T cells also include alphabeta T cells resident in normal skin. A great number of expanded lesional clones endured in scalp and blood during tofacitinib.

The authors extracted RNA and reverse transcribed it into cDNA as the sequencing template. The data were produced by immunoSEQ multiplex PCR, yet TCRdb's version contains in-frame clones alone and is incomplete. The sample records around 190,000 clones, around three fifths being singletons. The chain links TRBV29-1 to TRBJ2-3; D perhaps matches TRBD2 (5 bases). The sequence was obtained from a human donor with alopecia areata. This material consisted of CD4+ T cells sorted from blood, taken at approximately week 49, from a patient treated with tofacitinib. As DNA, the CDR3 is TGCAGCGTTGGCAGACTACTTAGCACAGATACGCAGTATTTT. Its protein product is CSVGRLLSTDTQYF.